The 26 T cell receptor beta chains below were found in one sample sequenced in a study of blood T cell repertoires in COVID-19 (dated by TCRdb to between 2020 and 2021). Receptor amplification or capture employed the immunoSEQ multiplex PCR assay. The table comes from immuneACCESS by way of TCRdb, which keeps in-frame sequences with V and J called. Part of the clones is missing from these tables; in studies checked, under half for an unresolved V gene and the rest for unknown reasons. Recorded for this sample are approximately 100,000 clones; roughly 84% of them occurred a single time. Of the sample, around 2% is held by the ten largest clones. The sample was peripheral blood. These receptors were obtained from a human donor in a cohort sampled during active COVID-19.

CDR3 sequence (DNA): TGCAGCGTTGAAAACGTGGCAGGAGGCTATGGCTACACCTTC. It yields the protein CSVENVAGGYGYTF. The gene calls are TRBV29-1 and TRBJ1-2; no definite D call. Per the germline V gene, CDR1 is SQVTM and CDR2 is ANQGSEA. V was cut by 2 bases and J by 4 bases, with 14 bases left in between. The CDR3 runs to 14 residues.

V and J are TRBV11-1 and TRBJ2-7; 9 nucleotides agree with TRBD1. With V trimmed by 4 bases and J by 4 bases, 8 bases remained unmatched. Per the germline V gene, CDR1 is SGHAT and CDR2 is FQDESV (reference sequence). This CDR3 comprises 15 residues. The CDR3 region has the DNA TGTGCCAGCAGCTGGGGACAGGGACCGGAGTACGAGCAGTACTTC. This codes for CASSWGQGPEYEQYF.

The rearrangement uses TRBV5-4 and TRBJ2-3; TRBD2 agrees at 11 bases. CDR1 and CDR2 (germline): SGHNT, YYREEE (reference sequence). CDR3 length: 16 amino acids. Trimming cost V 2 bases and J 2 bases; bases outside gene matches: 4. CDR3 nucleotide sequence: TGTGCCAGCAGCTTAATAGCGGGGGGGACCACAGATACGCAGTATTTT. Its translation is CASSLIAGGTTDTQYF.

J is TRBJ1-1 and V is TRBV29-1; D is ambiguous. V was cut by 7 bases and J by 1 base, with 13 bases left in between. Germline values: CDR1 SQVTM, CDR2 ANQGSEA. The CDR3 length is 13 residues. The DNA of the CDR3 is TGCAGCGCCACCGCCAGAACGAACACTGAAGCTTTCTTT. It codes for CSATARTNTEAFF.

The chain has TRBV7-3 and TRBJ2-3; 11 bases line up with TRBD2. This CDR3 is 17 amino acids long. From germline, CDR1 is SGHTA and CDR2 FQGTGA. V shed 4 bases and J 2 bases; nucleotides not matched to a gene: 8. The CDR3 sequence is CASSSEGTSGYTDTQYF. CDR3 nucleotides: TGTGCCAGCAGCTCAGAAGGGACTAGCGGATACACAGATACGCAGTATTTT.

The rearrangement links TRBV27 to TRBJ1-6; TRBD1 is a possible D gene (5 bases). Trimming removed 7 bases from V and 0 bases from J, with 19 bases in between. The germline CDR1 and CDR2 sequences are MNHEY and SMNVEV (reference sequence). The CDR3 extends over 18 amino acids. The CDR3 DNA reads as TGTGCCAGCACCCGGCGCAGGGTTACAAGCTCCTATAATTCACCCCTCCACTTT. Translating gives CASTRRRVTSSYNSPLHF.

The J gene is TRBJ2-3, the V gene TRBV6-4; 16 nucleotides line up with TRBD2. CDR1 is MRHNA, CDR2 SNTAGT, per germline. This CDR3 has 16 residues. The V and J ends lost 2 bases and 7 bases, in that order; junction bases with no gene match: 3. The CDR3 DNA follows: TGTGCCAGCAGTGACGGGACTAGCGGGGGGGCGAATACGCAGTATTTT. This codes for CASSDGTSGGANTQYF.

Here the CDR3 reads CASSRTSLAGSTDTQYF. CDR3 DNA sequence: TGCGCCAGCAGCCGAACTTCTCTAGCGGGGAGCACAGATACGCAGTATTTT. V is TRBV4-3 and J is TRBJ2-3, with 9 positions matching TRBD2. Germline lookup yields CDR1 LGHNA and CDR2 YSLEER. V lost 4 bases and J lost 0; bases outside the gene matches: 8. The CDR3 extends over 17 amino acids.

The chain recombines TRBV27 with TRBJ1-5; D is possibly TRBD1 (5 bases). Germline V gene lookup returns CDR1 MNHEY and CDR2 SMNVEV (reference sequence). The CDR3 runs 14 residues. The V gene lost 1 base and the J gene lost 2 bases, with 6 bases spanning the gap. For the CDR3, the DNA is TGTGCCAGCAGTTTATTGGGGCGCAATCAGCCCCAGCATTTT. Translated: CASSLLGRNQPQHF.

V gene TRBV4-2 combines with J gene TRBJ2-5; TRBD1 matches 9 bases. The CDR3 is 16 residues long. With V trimmed by 6 bases and J by 7 bases, 15 bases remained unmatched. Germline CDR1 is LGHNA and CDR2 is YNFKEQ. In DNA form, the CDR3 reads TGTGCCAGCAGTCCGAGGGGACAGGGACCTTCGGGGACCCAGTACTTC. This sequence encodes CASSPRGQGPSGTQYF.

The chain carries TRBV7-9 and TRBJ1-3, with 7 bases that match TRBD1. The ends lost 6 bases at V and 1 base at J; junction bases unmatched: 6. The V gene's germline CDR1 is SEHNR and CDR2 FQNEAQ (reference sequence). The length of the CDR3 is 15 residues. The CDR3 reads CASSYLTGSGNTIYF. CDR3 bases: TGTGCCAGCAGTTACTTGACAGGGTCTGGAAACACCATATATTTT. The full variable domain, rest sourced from reference TRBV7-9 and TRBJ1-3, is DTGVSQNPRHKITKRGQNVTFRCDPISEHNRLYWYRQTLGQGPEFLTYFQNEAQLEKSRLLSDRFSAERPKGSFSTLEIQRTEQGDSAMYLCASSYLTGSGNTIYFGEGSWLTVV.

This clone was seen a few times. The V call is TRBV9, the J call TRBJ2-7, with 9 bases that match TRBD1. There are 15 residues in the CDR3. Losses at the gene ends were 3 bases for V and 3 bases for J; bases not matched to a gene: 7. Germline CDR1 reads SGDLS; CDR2 reads YYNGEE. The CDR3 region is CASSASGTGLYEQYF. The CDR3 DNA sequence: TGTGCCAGCAGCGCGTCCGGGACAGGGCTCTACGAGCAGTACTTC.

The chain uses TRBV5-6 and TRBJ2-1; the match to TRBD1 covers 8 bases. Germline CDR1 reads SGHDT; CDR2 reads YYEEEE. The CDR3 is made up of 16 amino acids. V shed 2 bases, J shed 9 bases, and the junction held 13 bases outside the gene matches. DNA for the CDR3: TGTGCCAGCAGCTTTCGAGACACTCCAGGGGGCGGTGAGCAGTTCTTC. It is translated as CASSFRDTPGGGEQFF.

This clone was seen only a few times. V gene TRBV27 combines with J gene TRBJ2-7, with a possible D match to TRBD2 (6 bases). The V end was cut by 3 bases, the J end by 3 bases, with 9 bases between. This CDR3 is built from 13 residues. Germline V lookup: CDR1 MNHEY, CDR2 SMNVEV (reference sequence). CDR3 nucleotide sequence: TGTGCCAGCAGTTTTGGGACTTTCTACGAGCAGTACTTC. This sequence encodes CASSFGTFYEQYF.

The gene calls are TRBV28 and TRBJ2-7; a possible D gene is TRBD1 (5 bases). The V and J ends lost 2 bases and 1 base respectively, with 12 bases between them. The CDR3 is 15 residues long. CDR1 and CDR2 (germline): MDHEN, SYDVKM. Written as DNA, the CDR3 is TGTGCCAGCAGTTTAAGTCGGGCAGGGTCCTACGAGCAGTACTTC. This encodes CASSLSRAGSYEQYF.

This clone has a handful of counts. As DNA, the CDR3 is TGTGCCAGCAGTTTACCCCAGGAATACGAGCAGTACTTC. It yields the protein CASSLPQEYEQYF. V usage is TRBV28 and J usage is TRBJ2-7; D call uncertain. This CDR3 comprises 13 residues. V dropped 2 bases and J dropped 4 bases, with 9 bases sitting between them. CDR1 and CDR2 (germline): MDHEN, SYDVKM.

The chain carries TRBV5-1 and TRBJ2-5, with D maybe TRBD1 (6 bases). Trimming shortened V by 4 bases and J by 2 bases, and 18 bases separated the two germline ends. Germline V lookup: CDR1 SGHRS, CDR2 YFSETQ. The CDR3 sequence is 16 residues long. The CDR3 spells CASSDQGGAAQETQYF. The CDR3 DNA reads as TGCGCCAGCAGCGACCAAGGGGGTGCCGCACAAGAGACCCAGTACTTC.

Notes on this clone: This sequence may be a read error, since a much larger clone differs from it by one base. The V gene is TRBV5-1, the J gene TRBJ2-5; 9 nucleotides align to TRBD1. Germline CDR1 reads SGHRS; CDR2 reads YFSETQ. The length of the CDR3 is 14 residues. The junction had 9 bases not matched to a gene; V was cut back by 7 bases and J by 5 bases. In DNA, the CDR3 is TGCGCCAGCGGGAGGACAGGGGCGGGGGAGACCCAGTACTTC. Translating gives CASGRTGAGETQYF.

The CDR3 coding sequence is TGTGCCAGCAGTTCACCGGTAACTAGCCCCATCACAGATACGCAGTATTTT. The encoded protein is CASSSPVTSPITDTQYF. V usage is TRBV28 and J usage is TRBJ2-3; D is possibly TRBD2 (6 bases). The CDR3 has 17 residues. Trimming took off 4 bases at V and 2 bases at J, with 19 bases between the two ends. Germline CDR1 and CDR2: MDHEN and SYDVKM.

This rearrangement joins TRBV19 to TRBJ1-1; D is unresolved. V lost 5 bases to trimming and J lost 0 bases, with 13 bases between them. This CDR3 comprises 15 residues. Germline V gene lookup returns CDR1 LNHDA and CDR2 SQIVND (reference sequence). CDR3 protein: CASSSLPSMNTEAFF. In DNA form, the CDR3 reads TGTGCCAGTAGTTCGTTACCCTCTATGAACACTGAAGCTTTCTTT.

The gene calls are TRBV7-9 and TRBJ1-2; D possibly corresponds to TRBD1 (6 bases). Germline loops: CDR1 SEHNR, CDR2 FQNEAQ (reference sequence). This CDR3 has 16 residues. Trimming took 0 bases from V and 0 from J, leaving 11 bases between them. CDR3 DNA: TGTGCCAGCAGCTTAGCACTTGGGACAACTAACTATGGCTACACCTTC. Amino acids: CASSLALGTTNYGYTF.

The chain joins TRBV5-1 to TRBJ2-5; D possibly corresponds to TRBD1 (6 bases). V was pared by 1 base and J by 1 base, with 14 bases between. CDR1 is SGHRS, CDR2 YFSETQ, per germline. This CDR3 has 16 amino acids. CDR3 region: CASSLSGQQGQETQYF. The CDR3 coding sequence is TGCGCCAGCAGCTTGTCCGGCCAACAGGGCCAAGAGACCCAGTACTTC.

This chain links TRBV19 with TRBJ1-1, with 7 bases that match TRBD1. Germline values: CDR1 LNHDA, CDR2 SQIVND (reference sequence). V gave up 5 bases and J gave up 4 bases; unmatched junction bases: 7. The CDR3 has 14 residues. Here the CDR3 DNA reads TGTGCCAGTAGTGTAGGGGGCGCGGTCACTGAAGCTTTCTTT. Its translation: CASSVGGAVTEAFF.

The genes are TRBV5-1 and TRBJ2-3; D remains unclear. The CDR3 extends over 13 amino acids. The germline V gene encodes CDR1 SGHRS and CDR2 YFSETQ. The ends were cut back, 0 bases at V and 5 bases at J, with 7 bases in the middle. The CDR3 bases are TGCGCCAGCAGCTTGGTGTCAGGAGATACGCAGTATTTT. Translation gives CASSLVSGDTQYF.

The rearrangement uses TRBV28 and TRBJ2-7; D ambiguous. Looked up from germline, CDR1 is MDHEN and CDR2 is SYDVKM. This CDR3 has 14 residues. Trimming took off 5 bases at V and 2 bases at J, with 13 bases between the two ends. CDR3: CASSASHLTYEQYF. The CDR3 coding sequence is TGTGCCAGCAGTGCAAGCCACTTGACCTACGAGCAGTACTTC.

J is TRBJ2-5 and V is TRBV10-3; possibly TRBD2 for D (6 bases). The CDR3 sequence is 15 residues long. Germline CDR1 ENHRY, CDR2 SYGVKD. V was clipped by 3 bases and J by 4 bases, with 15 bases between them. The CDR3: CAISDQTRAGETQYF. CDR3 in DNA: TGTGCCATCAGTGACCAGACTAGGGCGGGAGAGACCCAGTACTTC.